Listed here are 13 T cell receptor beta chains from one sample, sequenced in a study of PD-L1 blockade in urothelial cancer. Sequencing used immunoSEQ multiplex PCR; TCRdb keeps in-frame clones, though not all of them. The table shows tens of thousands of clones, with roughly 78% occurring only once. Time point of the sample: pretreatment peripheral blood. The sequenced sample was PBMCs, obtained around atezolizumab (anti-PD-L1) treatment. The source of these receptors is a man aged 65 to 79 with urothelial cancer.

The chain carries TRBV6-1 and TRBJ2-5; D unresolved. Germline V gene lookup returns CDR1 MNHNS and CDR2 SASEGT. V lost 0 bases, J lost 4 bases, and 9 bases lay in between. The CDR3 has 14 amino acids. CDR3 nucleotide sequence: TGTGCCAGCAGTGAAGCCCTGCGTGCAGAGACCCAGTACTTC. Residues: CASSEALRAETQYF.

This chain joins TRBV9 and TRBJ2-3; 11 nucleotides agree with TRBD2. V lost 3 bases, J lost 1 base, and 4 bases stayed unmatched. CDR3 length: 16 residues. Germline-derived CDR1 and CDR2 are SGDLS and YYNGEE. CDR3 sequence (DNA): TGTGCCAGCAGCGGGACTAGCGGGTGGGGCACAGATACGCAGTATTTT. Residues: CASSGTSGWGTDTQYF.

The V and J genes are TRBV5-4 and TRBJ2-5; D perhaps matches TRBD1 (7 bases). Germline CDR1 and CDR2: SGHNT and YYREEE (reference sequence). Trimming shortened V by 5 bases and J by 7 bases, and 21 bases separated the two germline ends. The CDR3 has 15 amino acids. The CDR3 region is CASRPAGSQGGTQYF. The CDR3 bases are TGTGCCAGCAGACCTGCCGGGTCCCAGGGGGGGACCCAGTACTTC.

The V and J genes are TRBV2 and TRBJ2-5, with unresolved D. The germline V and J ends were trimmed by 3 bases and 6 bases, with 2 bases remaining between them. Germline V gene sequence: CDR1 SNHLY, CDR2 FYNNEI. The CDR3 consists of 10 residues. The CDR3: CASSDKTQYF. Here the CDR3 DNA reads TGTGCCAGCAGTGATAAGACCCAGTACTTC.

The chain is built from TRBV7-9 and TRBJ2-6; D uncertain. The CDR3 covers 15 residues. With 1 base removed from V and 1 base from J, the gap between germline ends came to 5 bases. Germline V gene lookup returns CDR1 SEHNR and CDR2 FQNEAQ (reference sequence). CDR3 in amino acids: CASSLGISGANVLTF. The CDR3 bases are TGTGCCAGCAGCTTAGGTATATCTGGGGCCAACGTCCTGACTTTC.

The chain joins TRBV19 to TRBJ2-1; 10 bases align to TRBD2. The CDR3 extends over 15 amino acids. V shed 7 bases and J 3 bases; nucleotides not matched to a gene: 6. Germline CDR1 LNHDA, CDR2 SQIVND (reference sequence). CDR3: CASKGVAGGYNEQFF. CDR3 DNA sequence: TGTGCCAGTAAAGGGGTAGCGGGAGGCTACAATGAGCAGTTCTTC.

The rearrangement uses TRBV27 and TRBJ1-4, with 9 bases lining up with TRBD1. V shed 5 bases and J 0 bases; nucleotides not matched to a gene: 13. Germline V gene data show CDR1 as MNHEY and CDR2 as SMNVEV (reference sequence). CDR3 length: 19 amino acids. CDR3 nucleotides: TGTGCCAGCAGTCTTCGTCAGGACAGGGGAATTGCAACTAATGAAAAACTGTTTTTT. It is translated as CASSLRQDRGIATNEKLFF. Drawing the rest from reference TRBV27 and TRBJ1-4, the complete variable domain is EAQVTQNPRYLITVTGKKLTVTCSQNMNHEYMSWYRQDPGLGLRQIYYSMNVEVTDKGDVPEGYKVSRKEKRNFPLILESPSPNQTSLYFCASSLRQDRGIATNEKLFFGSGTQLSVL.

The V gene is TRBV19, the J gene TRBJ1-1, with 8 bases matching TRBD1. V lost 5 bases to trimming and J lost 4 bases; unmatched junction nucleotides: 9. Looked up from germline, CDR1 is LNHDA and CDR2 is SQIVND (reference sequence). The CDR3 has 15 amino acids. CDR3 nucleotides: TGTGCCAGTAGTCTGACAGGGGAGGACGGCACTGAAGCTTTCTTT. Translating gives CASSLTGEDGTEAFF.

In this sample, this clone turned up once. CDR3 sequence: CASRDISYEQYF. In DNA, the CDR3 is TGTGCCAGCAGGGACATCTCCTACGAGCAGTACTTC. The chain combines TRBV2 with TRBJ2-7; tentatively, D is TRBD1 (5 bases). V lost 6 bases and J lost 0, with 6 bases in between. The germline V gene has CDR1 SNHLY and CDR2 FYNNEI. The CDR3 spans 12 residues.

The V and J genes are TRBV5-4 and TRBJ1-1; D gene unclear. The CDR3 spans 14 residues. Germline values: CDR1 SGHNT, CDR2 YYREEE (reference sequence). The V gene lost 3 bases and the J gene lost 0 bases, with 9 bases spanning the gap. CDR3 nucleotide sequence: TGTGCCAGCAGCTCTCTGACTGTGAACACTGAAGCTTTCTTT. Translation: CASSSLTVNTEAFF. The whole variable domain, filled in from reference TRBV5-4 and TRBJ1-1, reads ETGVTQSPTHLIKTRGQQVTLRCSSQSGHNTVSWYQQALGQGPQFIFQYYREEENGRGNFPPRFSGLQFPNYSSELNVNALELDDSALYLCASSSLTVNTEAFFGQGTRLTVV.

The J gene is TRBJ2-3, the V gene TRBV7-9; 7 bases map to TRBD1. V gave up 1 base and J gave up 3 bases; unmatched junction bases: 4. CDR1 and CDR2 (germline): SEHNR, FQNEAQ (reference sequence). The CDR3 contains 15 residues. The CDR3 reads CASSLEGRGTDTQYF. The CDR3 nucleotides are TGTGCCAGCAGCTTAGAGGGCAGGGGGACAGATACGCAGTATTTT.

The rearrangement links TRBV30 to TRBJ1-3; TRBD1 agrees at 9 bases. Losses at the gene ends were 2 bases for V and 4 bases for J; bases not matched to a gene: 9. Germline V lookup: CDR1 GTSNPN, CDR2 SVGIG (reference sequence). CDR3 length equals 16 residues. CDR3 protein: CAWSRRTGEFGNTIYF. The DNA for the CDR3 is TGTGCCTGGAGTCGAAGGACAGGGGAATTCGGAAACACCATATATTTT.

The CDR3 sequence is CASRRSFDNEQFF. The CDR3 DNA follows: TGTGCCAGTAGACGGTCGTTCGACAATGAGCAGTTCTTC. The chain joins TRBV19 to TRBJ2-1; D is unclear. The CDR3 is made up of 13 amino acids. Trimming shortened V by 6 bases and J by 5 bases, and 11 bases separated the two germline ends. Per the germline V gene, CDR1 is LNHDA and CDR2 is SQIVND (reference sequence).